This T cell receptor beta chain derives from a study of T cells after yellow fever vaccination. Study in general: Low-cell-number fractions underwent preparation using SMART-Seq v4 Ultra Low Input.

Only a few counts were recorded for this clonotype. V was cut by 5 bases and J by 4 bases, with 12 bases left in between. The CDR3 sequence is 13 residues long. The authors made TCR cDNA by 5'RACE template switching, adding a universal primer site and UMIs. MiXCR, applied by TCRdb to the 5' RACE reads, yields one record per CDR3 protein. Of more than 80,000 distinct CDR3 sequences in the sample, roughly 5.8% were seen once. This clonotype originated in a man younger than 30 who received the YFV17D yellow fever vaccine. This sample comprised CD8+ T cells sorted from PBMCs, obtained 10 days after the yellow fever booster vaccination. The J gene is TRBJ2-7, the V gene TRBV12-3 or TRBV12-4; no reliable D call. The CDR3 DNA follows: TGTGCCAGCAGTCGTCATTTGGCTTACGAGCAGTACGTC. This sequence encodes CASSRHLAYEQYV.